This note documents a single T cell receptor (beta chain) sequence. The antigen is undetermined. This specimen comes from a study of T cell responses to AZD1222 COVID-19 vaccine. Trimming took 1 base from V and 2 from J, leaving 16 bases between them. There are 18 residues in the CDR3. CDR1 is SGHRS and CDR2 is YFSETQ in the germline V gene. Measured with immunoSEQ multiplex PCR; TCRdb has only the in-frame clones, and not every one. The sample includes around 120,000 clones, over 75% of them seen just once. Notes on the study in general: Baseline serology detected seropositivity in only a handful of AZD1222 recipients.

The chain couples TRBV5-1 to TRBJ2-6; D is unclear. This specimen consisted of peripheral blood, obtained on day 0 of MenACWY control vaccination. This receptor was obtained from an adult in good health. The CDR3 DNA is TGCGCCAGCAGCTTGAGGTACGGAAAGTCGGCTGGGGCCAACGTCCTGACTTTC. It encodes CASSLRYGKSAGANVLTF.